These T cell receptor beta chains were read from a single sample in a study of T-cell reconstitution after alpha-beta-depleted transplantation in children. A single record per CDR3 protein comes from TCRdb applying MiXCR to the PCR reads. Among about 870,000 distinct CDR3 sequences, roughly 15% were seen once, and the ten largest hold about 5%. Sequenced here: PBMCs, mostly from graft donor cells, sampled 360 days after TCRalphabeta/CD19-depleted stem cell transplant. The receptors here all came from a male patient aged 5 to 17 who had a stem cell transplant for acute lymphoblastic leukemia, so the T cells may come from the graft donor. Each CDR3 is given with its conserved first and last residue. D genes are given only for firm matches. A clone size is listed for some rows: how often the clone was seen (once, few, many), or a class if it is expanded.

CDR3aa	CDR3nt	v_gene	abundance	j_gene	d_gene
CASSLIAGIETQYF	TGTGCCAGCAGCCTCATAGCGGGGATAGAGACCCAGTACTTC	TRBV7-9	.	TRBJ2-5	TRBD2
CSAKYGLGTDTQYF	TGCAGTGCTAAATACGGGTTAGGCACAGATACGCAGTATTTT	TRBV20-1	.	TRBJ2-3	.
CASSPYSGRNNEQFF	TGCGCCAGCAGCCCGTATAGCGGGAGGAACAATGAGCAGTTCTTC	TRBV5-1	.	TRBJ2-1	TRBD2
CSARLAGGLNNEQFF	TGCAGTGCTAGACTAGCGGGAGGGCTCAACAATGAGCAGTTCTTC	TRBV20-1	.	TRBJ2-1	TRBD2
CAISESRQGSDEQYF	TGTGCCATCAGTGAGTCGAGACAGGGGTCCGACGAGCAGTACTTC	TRBV10-3	.	TRBJ2-7	TRBD1
CSAGGLAYEQYF	TGCAGTGCTGGGGGACTAGCCTACGAGCAGTACTTC	TRBV20-1	many	TRBJ2-7	TRBD2
CASMGKRDFYNEQFF	TGTGCCAGCATGGGGAAAAGAGACTTCTACAATGAGCAGTTCTTC	TRBV11-2	.	TRBJ2-1	.
CASSLTRGASNTGELFF	TGTGCCAGCAGCTTAACAAGGGGCGCTAGCAACACCGGGGAGCTGTTTTTT	TRBV7-3	.	TRBJ2-2	.
CASSLEGLAQAETQYF	TGCGCCAGCAGCTTGGAAGGACTAGCCCAGGCAGAGACCCAGTACTTC	TRBV5-1	.	TRBJ2-5	TRBD2
CSARDQPVLAPWGRETQYF	TGCAGTGCTAGAGATCAGCCCGTACTAGCGCCCTGGGGGCGAGAGACCCAGTACTTC	TRBV20-1	.	TRBJ2-5	.
CSARGGPNEQFF	TGCAGTGCTAGGGGAGGGCCAAATGAGCAGTTCTTC	TRBV20-1	few	TRBJ2-1	TRBD2
CASSRWTSGTYEQYF	TGTGCCAGCAGTCGCTGGACTAGCGGAACCTACGAGCAGTACTTC	TRBV7-9	few	TRBJ2-7	TRBD2
CSARTGQETQYF	TGCAGTGCTAGAACAGGACAAGAGACCCAGTACTTC	TRBV20-1	many	TRBJ2-5	.
CASSNDPYNTQYF	TGCGCCAGCAGTAATGACCCTTACAATACGCAGTATTTT	TRBV5-1	few	TRBJ2-3	.
CASSLSRGTNETSGANVLTF	TGTGCCAGCAGCCTTTCTCGGGGTACAAACGAGACCTCTGGGGCCAACGTCCTGACTTTC	TRBV11-2	.	TRBJ2-6	.
CASTPGGGRANEQFF	TGCGCCAGCACCCCGGGGGGCGGGAGGGCCAACGAGCAGTTCTTC	TRBV5-1	many	TRBJ2-1	TRBD2
CASSQDGGSPTYEQYF	TGCGCCAGCAGCCAAGATGGCGGGAGTCCCACCTACGAGCAGTACTTC	TRBV4-1	few	TRBJ2-7	TRBD2
CASSLRQRSYEQYF	TGCGCCAGCAGCTTGAGACAGAGAAGCTACGAGCAGTACTTC	TRBV5-1	many	TRBJ2-7	.
CSARDRGEARSYEQYF	TGCAGTGCTAGAGATCGAGGGGAAGCCCGCTCCTACGAGCAGTACTTC	TRBV20-1	few	TRBJ2-7	.
CASSLVAGGPGYEQYF	TGCGCCAGCAGCCTCGTAGCGGGAGGGCCGGGGTACGAGCAGTACTTC	TRBV5-1	.	TRBJ2-7	TRBD2
CSVPDLFSNEQFF	TGCAGCGTCCCGGATTTATTTTCGAATGAGCAGTTCTTC	TRBV29-1	few	TRBJ2-1	.
CASSGSGVLWNEQFF	TGTGCCAGCTCAGGGAGCGGCGTGTTGTGGAATGAGCAGTTCTTC	TRBV18	.	TRBJ2-1	.
CASSLGGLAGGPDYNEQFF	TGCGCCAGCAGCTTGGGAGGCCTAGCGGGAGGGCCGGATTACAATGAGCAGTTCTTC	TRBV5-1	.	TRBJ2-1	TRBD2
CASRNGGSGKETQYF	TGCGCCAGTAGAAATGGGGGTAGCGGAAAAGAGACCCAGTACTTC	TRBV5-1	few	TRBJ2-5	.
CASRETGRIRTDTQYF	TGTGCCAGCAGGGAGACAGGGCGGATCCGCACAGATACGCAGTATTTT	TRBV27	many	TRBJ2-3	TRBD1
CASSFSLAGEFNEQFF	TGTGCCAGCAGCTTCTCACTAGCGGGAGAGTTCAATGAGCAGTTCTTC	TRBV4-2	.	TRBJ2-1	TRBD2
CASSQVSGTSGYEQYF	TGCGCCAGCAGCCAAGTATCGGGGACTAGCGGCTACGAGCAGTACTTC	TRBV4-1	.	TRBJ2-7	TRBD2
CASSLALAGPSYEQYF	TGTGCCAGCAGCTTAGCGCTAGCGGGTCCCTCCTACGAGCAGTACTTC	TRBV7-6	.	TRBJ2-7	TRBD2
CASSLGDRLYEQYF	TGTGCCAGCAGTTTAGGGGACAGGCTCTACGAGCAGTACTTC	TRBV27	.	TRBJ2-7	TRBD1
CSGQDVGTQYF	TGCAGCGGCCAGGATGTTGGGACCCAGTACTTC	TRBV29-1	few	TRBJ2-5	.
CASSLLTGTSDTQYF	TGTGCCAGCAGCTTACTTACCGGGACATCCGATACGCAGTATTTT	TRBV7-3	.	TRBJ2-3	.
CASEDISIGTEAFF	TGTGCCAGCGAAGACATTTCGATTGGCACTGAAGCTTTCTTT	TRBV7-9	many	TRBJ1-1	.
CASSSILRETQYF	TGTGCCAGCAGTTCCATCCTCCGAGAGACCCAGTACTTC	TRBV12-3/TRBV12-4	.	TRBJ2-5	.
CASSSGQGPRTEAFF	TGTGCCAGCAGCTCTGGACAGGGGCCACGGACTGAAGCTTTCTTT	TRBV12-3/TRBV12-4	few	TRBJ1-1	TRBD1